This T cell receptor beta chain was obtained from a study of blood T cell repertoires in COVID-19. Study-wide background: Material from acute and convalescent COVID-19 was sourced from the United States, Italy and Spain. PBMCs, B-cell-depleted T cells, or T cells provided the cDNA or gDNA that made up the material.

In the source study's methods: The authors estimated nucleated cell counts from reference gene primer amplification. Sequenced by immunoSEQ multiplex PCR; TCRdb stores in-frame clones only, minus some. The DNA gave D and trimming, while V, J and clone size come from that table. This sample has 90,000 to 150,000 clones, with less than 85% found just once. This clone was picked up a small number of times. Germline CDR1 is LGHNA and CDR2 is YNFKEQ. Trimming cost V 1 base and J 2 bases, with 7 bases left between them. The CDR3 contains 14 residues. Source material: peripheral blood. The receptor was isolated from a human donor with acute or convalescent COVID-19. The donor label of this sample is uncertain. The chain carries TRBV4-2 and TRBJ2-3; D is undetermined. The CDR3 here is CASSQVRFTDTQYF. The CDR3 nucleotides read TGTGCCAGCAGCCAAGTCAGATTCACAGATACGCAGTATTTT.